Listed below are T cell receptor beta chains from one sample, sequenced in a study of T cell changes during pregnancy in multiple sclerosis. The table came from immunoSEQ multiplex PCR; TCRdb's copy has only in-frame clones and leaves some out. The sample gives roughly 38,000 clones, about 93% of which show up once; 0.61% is in the top ten. The specimen was CD4+ T cells from peripheral blood mononuclear cells, collected in the third trimester of pregnancy. These receptors all stem from a female donor with multiple sclerosis, enrolled in a pregnancy study. The CDR3 runs from the conserved cysteine through the conserved F or W. A D gene is named only where the DNA matches it firmly. Clone sizes are given selectively: once, few, many, or a class where the clone is expanded.

clone size	D gene	V gene	J gene	CDR3 protein	CDR3 DNA
.	TRBD2	TRBV7-3	TRBJ2-1	CASSSPSQGLAGVQFF	TGTGCCAGCAGCTCACCGTCTCAGGGACTAGCGGGAGTTCAGTTCTTC
.	TRBD1	TRBV28	TRBJ1-1	CASSGTGARTEAFF	TGTGCCAGCAGCGGGACAGGAGCGAGGACTGAAGCTTTCTTT
.	.	TRBV28	TRBJ1-5	CASRMFSGLSNQPQHF	TGTGCCAGCAGAATGTTTTCAGGGTTGAGCAATCAGCCCCAGCATTTT
.	TRBD2	TRBV7-6	TRBJ2-7	CASSLKTSGGGGAVYF	TGTGCCAGCAGCTTGAAGACTAGCGGGGGTGGGGGAGCAGTGTACTTC
.	TRBD2	TRBV9	TRBJ2-5	CASSFTSGLGETQYF	TGTGCCAGCAGCTTCACTAGCGGCCTCGGAGAGACCCAGTACTTC
.	TRBD1	TRBV7-9	TRBJ2-4	CASSLGDRGNIQYF	TGTGCCAGCAGCTTGGGGGACAGGGGGAACATTCAGTACTTC
.	.	TRBV18	TRBJ2-6	CASSPTSLAANVLTF	TGTGCCAGCTCACCAACGTCTCTGGCGGCCAACGTCCTGACTTTC
.	TRBD2	TRBV7-3	TRBJ2-5	CASSRAGGPQYF	TGTGCCAGCAGCAGAGCGGGAGGGCCACAGTACTTC
.	.	TRBV27	TRBJ1-5	CASSLKGITNYSNQPQHF	TGTGCCAGCAGTTTAAAAGGCATAACCAACTATAGCAATCAGCCCCAGCATTTT
.	.	TRBV28	TRBJ1-2	CASSLVVRGYQGYTF	TGTGCCAGCAGTTTAGTTGTCAGGGGCTACCAAGGCTACACCTTC
.	.	TRBV7-9	TRBJ2-6	CASSGPGFSGANVLTF	TGTGCCAGCAGCGGACCAGGGTTTTCTGGGGCCAACGTCCTGACTTTC
.	TRBD1	TRBV7-9	TRBJ1-2	CASTRSDRGNYGYTF	TGTGCCAGCACTCGCTCCGACAGGGGCAACTATGGCTACACCTTC
.	TRBD1	TRBV7-2	TRBJ1-1	CASSPVRGLGTEAFF	TGTGCCAGCAGCCCGGTGAGGGGGCTGGGGACTGAAGCTTTCTTT
.	.	TRBV5-1	TRBJ2-6	CASSPQVTGANVLTF	TGCGCCAGCAGCCCCCAGGTGACTGGGGCCAACGTCCTGACTTTC
few	TRBD1	TRBV19	TRBJ2-2	CASTTHGTGLNTGELFF	TGTGCCAGTACCACACATGGGACAGGGCTGAACACCGGGGAGCTGTTTTTT
.	TRBD2	TRBV11-3	TRBJ2-1	CASSPGLAGGGQFF	TGTGCCAGCAGCCCGGGACTAGCGGGCGGGGGACAGTTCTTC
.	.	TRBV15	TRBJ1-4	CATSRDGAANEKLFF	TGTGCCACCAGCAGAGATGGAGCGGCTAATGAAAAACTGTTTTTT
once	TRBD1	TRBV5-1	TRBJ1-2	CASSVRDRGADGYTF	TGCGCCAGCAGCGTCCGGGACAGGGGGGCTGATGGCTACACCTTC
.	.	TRBV29-1	TRBJ1-1	CSVGAARGTEAFF	TGCAGCGTTGGAGCCGCCAGGGGCACTGAAGCTTTCTTT
.	TRBD2	TRBV6-1	TRBJ2-1	CASSEKERDYNEQFF	TGTGCCAGCAGTGAAAAAGAGCGGGACTACAATGAGCAGTTCTTC
.	.	TRBV5-3	TRBJ2-6	CARSMDSSGANVLTF	TGTGCCAGAAGCATGGACAGCTCTGGGGCCAACGTCCTGACTTTC
.	TRBD1	TRBV5-1	TRBJ2-5	CASDPRGQGVETQYF	TGCGCCAGCGACCCTCGGGGACAGGGGGTCGAGACCCAGTACTTC
once	TRBD1	TRBV19	TRBJ2-2	CASSTLRQGTSRTGELFF	TGTGCCAGTAGTACCCTCCGACAGGGGACATCGAGGACCGGGGAGCTGTTTTTT
.	.	TRBV18	TRBJ1-1	CASSLLAERTEAFF	TGTGCCAGCTCACTTCTGGCAGAACGCACTGAAGCTTTCTTT
.	.	TRBV23-1	TRBJ2-7	CASSQRGQIPYEQYF	TGCGCCAGCAGTCAGCGGGGACAGATCCCCTACGAGCAGTACTTC
.	.	TRBV18	TRBJ2-4	CASSPLEGLSIQYF	TGTGCCAGCTCACCATTAGAGGGCTTGAGCATTCAGTACTTC
.	.	TRBV5-1	TRBJ2-1	CASSLTEASSYNEQFF	TGCGCCAGCAGCTTAACGGAGGCGAGCTCCTACAATGAGCAGTTCTTC
.	TRBD1	TRBV27	TRBJ1-6	CASSSLGTGGPGGILALHF	TGTGCCAGCAGTTCCCTCGGGACAGGGGGCCCGGGGGGAATTTTGGCCCTCCACTTT
.	TRBD1	TRBV27	TRBJ1-4	CASSLSLQGAGEKLFF	TGTGCCAGCAGTTTGTCCCTACAGGGGGCGGGGGAAAAACTGTTTTTT
.	.	TRBV9	TRBJ1-1	CASSVLGHNTEAFF	TGTGCCAGCAGCGTATTGGGGCACAACACTGAAGCTTTCTTT
once	.	TRBV7-2	TRBJ2-6	CASRVSGTGANVLTF	TGTGCCAGCAGAGTATCAGGAACTGGGGCCAACGTCCTGACTTTC
.	.	TRBV2	TRBJ2-2	CASKAGQTNTGELFF	TGTGCCAGCAAGGCAGGGCAAACTAACACCGGGGAGCTGTTTTTT
.	.	TRBV4-1	TRBJ1-2	CASSVSPREGYYGYTF	TGCGCCAGCAGCGTCTCACCGAGGGAGGGCTACTATGGCTACACCTTC
.	.	TRBV5-1	TRBJ2-7	CASSKAGSYEQYF	TGCGCCAGCAGCAAAGCTGGCTCCTACGAGCAGTACTTC
.	.	TRBV29-1	TRBJ2-7	CSVEAADEQYF	TGCAGCGTTGAGGCTGCTGACGAGCAGTACTTC
.	.	TRBV6-6	TRBJ2-7	CASSPTDSYEQYF	TGTGCCAGCAGTCCGACAGATTCCTACGAGCAGTACTTC
.	TRBD1	TRBV5-1	TRBJ1-4	CASSLLGTVREKLFF	TGCGCCAGCAGCCTCCTGGGGACAGTAAGGGAAAAACTGTTTTTT
.	TRBD1	TRBV2	TRBJ2-7	CASRTTGGALGEQYF	TGTGCCAGCAGGACTACAGGGGGCGCTTTAGGTGAGCAGTACTTC
.	TRBD1	TRBV7-3	TRBJ2-5	CASSSGQGAVETQYF	TGTGCCAGCAGCTCCGGACAGGGGGCTGTGGAGACCCAGTACTTC
.	.	TRBV30	TRBJ2-1	CAWRARGNFNNEQFF	TGTGCCTGGAGGGCACGGGGGAATTTCAACAATGAGCAGTTCTTC
once	TRBD1	TRBV7-9	TRBJ1-4	CASSKTGGNEKLFF	TGTGCCAGCAGCAAGACAGGGGGTAATGAAAAACTGTTTTTT
.	TRBD1	TRBV18	TRBJ1-2	CASSPDRAGGIYGYTF	TGTGCCAGCTCACCGGACCGCGCAGGGGGGATCTATGGCTACACCTTC
.	TRBD2	TRBV9	TRBJ2-3	CASSPRLAATDTQYF	TGTGCCAGCAGCCCTCGACTAGCGGCCACAGATACGCAGTATTTT
.	TRBD2	TRBV5-1	TRBJ2-1	CASSTPTLAGGPRSYNEQFF	TGCGCCAGCAGCACCCCCACCCTAGCGGGAGGTCCCCGCTCCTACAATGAGCAGTTCTTC
once	.	TRBV5-1	TRBJ2-3	CASSLGRRADTQYF	TGCGCCAGCAGCTTGGGGCGGAGGGCAGATACGCAGTATTTT
.	.	TRBV5-1	TRBJ2-7	CASSLTSARIYEQYF	TGCGCCAGCAGCTTGACTAGTGCCAGGATCTACGAGCAGTACTTC
.	.	TRBV28	TRBJ2-2	CASSFDQRNTGELFF	TGTGCCAGCAGTTTTGACCAGCGGAACACCGGGGAGCTGTTTTTT
.	TRBD2	TRBV28	TRBJ2-3	CASSSQGLAGGADTQYF	TGTGCCAGCAGTTCTCAGGGACTAGCGGGAGGGGCAGATACGCAGTATTTT
few	.	TRBV7-2	TRBJ1-2	CASSLAPGASNYGYTF	TGTGCCAGCAGCTTAGCCCCAGGGGCAAGCAACTATGGCTACACCTTC
.	.	TRBV7-6	TRBJ2-2	CASSLGIGANTGELFF	TGTGCCAGCAGCTTAGGGATAGGGGCGAACACCGGGGAGCTGTTTTTT
.	TRBD1	TRBV6-1	TRBJ1-5	CASSENRGGNQPQHF	TGTGCCAGCAGTGAAAACAGGGGGGGCAATCAGCCCCAGCATTTT
few	.	TRBV7-2	TRBJ1-6	CASSLYKPGSPLHF	TGTGCCAGCAGCTTATACAAGCCAGGCTCACCCCTCCACTTT
.	.	TRBV7-2	TRBJ1-2	CASSSGVGYGYTF	TGTGCCAGCAGCTCCGGGGTCGGCTATGGCTACACCTTC
.	.	TRBV6-5	TRBJ1-1	CASSSDDSRNTEAFF	TGTGCCAGCAGTAGTGACGACTCGAGGAACACTGAAGCTTTCTTT
.	.	TRBV18	TRBJ1-1	CASSPENWNTEAFF	TGTGCCAGCTCCCCCGAGAACTGGAACACTGAAGCTTTCTTT
.	.	TRBV7-9	TRBJ1-5	CASSSQGHNQPQHF	TGTGCCAGCAGCTCTCAGGGTCACAATCAGCCCCAGCATTTT
.	TRBD1	TRBV19	TRBJ2-1	CASSITGGSYNEQFF	TGTGCCAGTAGTATAACAGGGGGCTCCTACAATGAGCAGTTCTTC
.	.	TRBV6-6	TRBJ2-7	CASTAGGFQYF	TGTGCCAGCACGGCAGGGGGGTTTCAGTACTTC
once	TRBD1	TRBV11-2	TRBJ2-7	CASSLGQGAYEQYF	TGTGCCAGCAGCCTAGGACAGGGGGCCTACGAGCAGTACTTC
.	.	TRBV4-3	TRBJ2-2	CASSQDRGANTGELFF	TGCGCCAGCAGCCAAGATCGCGGGGCGAACACCGGGGAGCTGTTTTTT